Presented here are 9 T cell receptor beta chains from one specimen sequenced in a study of OX40 agonist ivuxolimab in advanced cancers. The table came from immunoSEQ multiplex PCR; TCRdb's copy has only in-frame clones and leaves some out. The table lists around 67,000 clones, 70% to 90% of them singletons. This sample comprised CD4+ or CD8+ T cells sorted from blood, obtained in a trial of the OX40 agonist ivuxolimab. These receptors came from an adult with an advanced solid tumor such as melanoma, head and neck, liver or kidney cancer.

The V call is TRBV5-1, the J call TRBJ2-7; D is perhaps TRBD2 (6 bases). Trimming cost V 3 bases and J 7 bases, with 20 bases left between them. Germline V gene data show CDR1 as SGHRS and CDR2 as YFSETQ. This CDR3 region has 15 residues. CDR3 protein: CASSSTGTSSGEQYF. CDR3 sequence (DNA): TGCGCCAGCAGCTCCACCGGGACTTCCTCTGGGGAGCAGTACTTC.

V gene TRBV18 combines with J gene TRBJ1-5; the D is unclear. Germline CDR1 reads KGHSH; CDR2 reads LQKENI. V lost 3 bases to trimming and J lost 2 bases, with 17 bases between them. The CDR3 is 17 amino acids. CDR3 in DNA: TGTGCCAGCTCACCTCAAGAGGTTTATCGTGGCAATCAGCCCCAGCATTTT. Protein product: CASSPQEVYRGNQPQHF.

The V call is TRBV7-8, the J call TRBJ2-2; 10 bases line up with TRBD1. The CDR3 has 16 residues. CDR1 and CDR2 (germline): SGHVS, FQNEAQ. The ends lost 1 base at V and 1 base at J; junction bases unmatched: 0. CDR3 nucleotides: TGTGCCAGCAGCTTAGGGGACAGGGGGAACACCGGGGAGCTGTTTTTT. As protein: CASSLGDRGNTGELFF.

This chain uses TRBV7-9 with TRBJ2-5, with a weak D call TRBD1 (6 bases). CDR3 size: 17 residues. CDR1 and CDR2 (germline): SEHNR, FQNEAQ (reference sequence). The V end was cut by 3 bases, the J end by 0 bases, with 17 bases between. CDR3 DNA sequence: TGTGCCAGCAGCTTCTATCGGGACACAACCCACCAAGAGACCCAGTACTTC. This sequence encodes CASSFYRDTTHQETQYF.

This chain links TRBV9 with TRBJ2-3; 14 bases line up with TRBD2. This CDR3 spans 15 amino acids. After removal of 3 bases from V and 5 bases from J, the junction contained 2 bases not matched to a gene. Germline CDR1 SGDLS, CDR2 YYNGEE. CDR3: CASSGLAGGRDTQYF. CDR3 nucleotide sequence: TGTGCCAGCAGCGGACTAGCGGGGGGGCGAGATACGCAGTATTTT.

V gene TRBV4-3 combines with J gene TRBJ2-1; D not certain. Germline assignment: CDR1 LGHNA and CDR2 YSLEER. V dropped 1 base and J dropped 10 bases, with 8 bases sitting between them. CDR3 length: 12 residues. The DNA for the CDR3 is TGCGCCAGCAGCCAAGGCGCCGGGGAGCAGTTCTTC. This gives the protein CASSQGAGEQFF.

The V call is TRBV11-2, the J call TRBJ2-5, with a tentative D call TRBD2 (5 bases). V lost 5 bases, J lost 1 base, and 11 bases lay in between. Germline CDR1 is SGHAT and CDR2 is FQNNGV. CDR3 length equals 14 residues. The CDR3 DNA sequence: TGTGCCAGCAGCAAAACTGAGGGCCAAGAGACCCAGTACTTC. Its protein product is CASSKTEGQETQYF.

The V call is TRBV20-1, the J call TRBJ2-1; unclear D gene. V was shortened by 4 bases and J by 6 bases, with 7 bases between the two germline ends. Germline CDR1 is DFQATT and CDR2 is SNEGSKA (reference sequence). The CDR3 runs to 11 residues. As DNA, the CDR3 is TGCAGTGCTATGGTGATCAATGAGCAGTTCTTC. It codes for CSAMVINEQFF.

Points on this clone: Other DNA sequences in the same sample also yield this CDR3. This rearrangement joins TRBV15 to TRBJ2-5; D is undetermined. CDR1 LNHNV and CDR2 YYDKDF come from the germline V gene (reference sequence). Trimming shortened V by 3 bases and J by 2 bases, and 7 bases separated the two germline ends. The CDR3 is 13 residues long. This CDR3 reads CATSRDLQETQYF. DNA for the CDR3: TGTGCCACCAGCAGGGATCTTCAAGAGACCCAGTACTTC. The full variable domain, completed using reference TRBV15 and TRBJ2-5, is DAMVIQNPRYQVTQFGKPVTLSCSQTLNHNVMYWYQQKSSQAPKLLFHYYDKDFNNEADTPDNFQSRRPNTSFCFLDIRSPGLGDTAMYLCATSRDLQETQYFGPGTRLLVL.